The source of this T cell receptor beta chain is a study of blood T cell repertoires in COVID-19. On the study more broadly: Samples representing acute and convalescent COVID-19 were sourced from the United States, Italy and Spain.

Germline assignment: CDR1 SEHNR and CDR2 FQNEAQ (reference sequence). The CDR3 is made up of 15 amino acids. Losses at the gene ends were 0 bases for V and 6 bases for J; bases not matched to a gene: 2. Authors' analysis steps: Amplification of reference gene primers provided the estimated nucleated cell counts. Profiling relied on immunoSEQ multiplex PCR, and the TCRdb table lists in-frame clones only, not all of them. Clonal size and the V and J genes are those of that table, whereas D and trimming came from the DNA. The sample holds some 200,000 clones, about 80% seen once. Enrolled through a virtual design, the participants were between 18 and 89 years of age and came from about two dozen US areas. Participants were placed into cohorts based on the clinical history they reported.

The sequenced material came from PBMCs or T cells enriched from blood (not recorded which). V is TRBV7-9 and J is TRBJ1-1, with 12 bases lining up with TRBD1. The TCR sequence derives from a woman aged 45-65 years who had been exposed to COVID-19. CDR3 sequence (DNA): TGTGCCAGCAGCTTAGCGGGACAGGGGGCGGCTGAAGCTTTCTTT. It encodes CASSLAGQGAAEAFF.